This TCR beta chain was retrieved from a study of cytomegalovirus exposure and HLA in healthy donors. Study-wide results and limits: TCR beta sequences reportedly predicted the HLA-A and HLA-B alleles of most subjects accurately. Earlier results showed most TCR beta V segments being productive about 87% or about 30% of the time. Immune exposure data for these donors was limited to CMV serostatus.

With regard to this clone: What it binds is not known.

The CDR3 loop spans 16 amino acids. The germline V gene has CDR1 MDHEN and CDR2 SYDVKM. The trim removed 5 bases at V and 8 bases at J, leaving 7 bases unmatched. PCR primers comprised 60 Vbeta and 13 Jbeta primers. Generated by immunoSEQ multiplex PCR, the TCRdb table keeps only in-frame clones and is missing some. The table shows over 100,000 clones, with roughly 63% occurring only once. The sequence was collected from a man in his forties or fifties in good health and CMV-seropositive. This chain connects TRBV28 to TRBJ2-1; TRBD2 aligns across 15 bases. Sequencing was carried out using PBMCs. As DNA, the CDR3 is TGTGCCAGCAGTCCCCCTGGACTAGCGGGAGGGGATGAGCAGTTCTTC. Protein sequence: CASSPPGLAGGDEQFF.